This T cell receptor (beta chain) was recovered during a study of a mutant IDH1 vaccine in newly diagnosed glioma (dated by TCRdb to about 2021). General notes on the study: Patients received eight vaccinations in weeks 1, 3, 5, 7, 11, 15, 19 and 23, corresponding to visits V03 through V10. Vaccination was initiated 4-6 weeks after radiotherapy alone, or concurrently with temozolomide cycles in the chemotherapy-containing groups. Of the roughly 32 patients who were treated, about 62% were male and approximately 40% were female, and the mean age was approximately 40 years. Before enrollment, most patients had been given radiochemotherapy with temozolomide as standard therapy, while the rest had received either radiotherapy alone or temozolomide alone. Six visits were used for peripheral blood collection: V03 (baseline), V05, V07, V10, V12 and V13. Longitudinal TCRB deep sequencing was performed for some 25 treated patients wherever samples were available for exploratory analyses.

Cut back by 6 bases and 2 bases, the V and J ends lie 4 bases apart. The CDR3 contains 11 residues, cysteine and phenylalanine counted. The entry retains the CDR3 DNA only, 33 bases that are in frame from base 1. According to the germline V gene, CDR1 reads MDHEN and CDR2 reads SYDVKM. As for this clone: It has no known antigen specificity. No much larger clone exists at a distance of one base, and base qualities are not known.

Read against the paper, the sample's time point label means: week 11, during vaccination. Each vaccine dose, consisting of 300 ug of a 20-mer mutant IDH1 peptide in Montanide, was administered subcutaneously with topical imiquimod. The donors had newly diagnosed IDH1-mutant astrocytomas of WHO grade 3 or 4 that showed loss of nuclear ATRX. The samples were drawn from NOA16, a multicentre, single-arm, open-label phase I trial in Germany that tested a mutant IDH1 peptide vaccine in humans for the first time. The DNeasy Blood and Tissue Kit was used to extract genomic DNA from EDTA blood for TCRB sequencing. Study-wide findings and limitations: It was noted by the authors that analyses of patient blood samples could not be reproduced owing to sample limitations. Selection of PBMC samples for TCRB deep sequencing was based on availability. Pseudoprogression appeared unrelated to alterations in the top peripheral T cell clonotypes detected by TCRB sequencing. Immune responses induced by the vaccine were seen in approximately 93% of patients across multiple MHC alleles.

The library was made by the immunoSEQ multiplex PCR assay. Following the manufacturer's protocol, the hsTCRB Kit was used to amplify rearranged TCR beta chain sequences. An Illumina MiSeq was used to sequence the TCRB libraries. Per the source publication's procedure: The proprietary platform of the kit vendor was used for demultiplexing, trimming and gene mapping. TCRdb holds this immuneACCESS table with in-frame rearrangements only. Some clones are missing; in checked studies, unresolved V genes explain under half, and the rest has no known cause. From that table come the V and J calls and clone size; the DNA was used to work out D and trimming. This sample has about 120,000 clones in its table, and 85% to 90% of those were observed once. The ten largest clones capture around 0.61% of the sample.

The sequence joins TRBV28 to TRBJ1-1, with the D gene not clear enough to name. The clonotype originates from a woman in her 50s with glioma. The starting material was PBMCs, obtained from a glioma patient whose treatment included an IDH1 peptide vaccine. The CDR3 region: CASSHNTEAFF. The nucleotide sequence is TGTGCCAGCAGCCATAACACTGAAGCTTTCTTT.